Listed below are T cell receptor beta chains from one sample, sequenced in a study of blood T cell repertoires in COVID-19. TCRdb keeps only in-frame clones here, not all; method: immunoSEQ multiplex PCR. Among roughly 190,000 clones, roughly 90% were seen once, and the ten largest hold approximately 2.1%. What was sequenced was PBMCs or T cells enriched from blood (not recorded which). The origin of the receptors is a woman in her thirties who had recovered from COVID-19. CDR3s include the opening cysteine and the closing phenylalanine or tryptophan. D genes are given only for firm matches. Only part of the rows carry a size: once, few, many, or a class if the clone is expanded.

clone_size,cdr3_length,v_call,j_call,d_call,cdr3_nt,cdr3_aa
NA,16,TRBV29-1,TRBJ1-2,NA,TGCAGCGTCACAGCAAAGGTTCCAGGGATGAACTATGGCTACACCTTC,CSVTAKVPGMNYGYTF
once,17,TRBV5-4,TRBJ2-2,TRBD1,TGTGCCAGCAGAGGGGCCGGACAGGGGGCTAACACCGGGGAGCTGTTTTTT,CASRGAGQGANTGELFF
NA,17,TRBV2,TRBJ2-7,TRBD2,TGTGCCAGCAGTGACCCCGGACTAGCGGGGGGTACCCGCGAGCAGTACTTC,CASSDPGLAGGTREQYF
few,17,TRBV4-3,TRBJ1-3,NA,TGCGCCAGCAGCCAACGGTTTGGGGGCCGCTCTGGAAACACCATATATTTT,CASSQRFGGRSGNTIYF
NA,11,TRBV21-1,TRBJ1-1,NA,TGTGCCAGAAGAGGGAACACTGAAGCTTTCTTT,CARRGNTEAFF
few,14,TRBV29-1,TRBJ2-2,NA,TGCAGCGTTGAATGGCAGGCCAGCACCGGGGAGCTGTTTTTT,CSVEWQASTGELFF
NA,14,TRBV7-8,TRBJ1-1,TRBD1,TGTGCCAGCAGCCGCGGGACAGCGAACACTGAAGCTTTCTTT,CASSRGTANTEAFF
NA,16,TRBV7-9,TRBJ1-3,NA,TGTGCCAGCAGCTTAGGCGCAGGATCCGCTGGAAACACCATATATTTT,CASSLGAGSAGNTIYF
NA,15,TRBV4-3,TRBJ2-7,TRBD1,TGCGCCAGCAGCCAAGTAGGGACAGGGGTTTGGGAGCAGTACTTC,CASSQVGTGVWEQYF
NA,16,TRBV9,TRBJ2-3,TRBD2,TGTGCCAGCAGCGGAAGCGGGAGGGGTCGGACAGATACGCAGTATTTT,CASSGSGRGRTDTQYF
NA,14,TRBV4-1,TRBJ2-2,TRBD1,TGCGCCAGCAGCCGGGACAGGAACACCGGGGAGCTGTTTTTT,CASSRDRNTGELFF
NA,13,TRBV5-8,TRBJ2-1,TRBD1,TGTGCCAGCAGCGGCAGGGGGTATAATGAGCAGTTCTTC,CASSGRGYNEQFF
NA,14,TRBV7-3,TRBJ2-2,TRBD2,TGTGCCAGCTTAGCGGGACCCAACACCGGGGAGCTGTTTTTT,CASLAGPNTGELFF
NA,12,TRBV28,TRBJ2-7,NA,TGTGCCAGCAGCATTCCATCCTACGAGCAGTACTTC,CASSIPSYEQYF
NA,15,TRBV5-1,TRBJ2-3,TRBD2,TGCGCCAGCAGCTTGGCCGGGGGGGGCACAGATACGCAGTATTTT,CASSLAGGGTDTQYF
NA,14,TRBV20-1,TRBJ2-3,TRBD1,TGCAGTGCTAGTTTTAGGACAGGGACAGATACGCAGTATTTT,CSASFRTGTDTQYF
NA,15,TRBV7-2,TRBJ2-3,NA,TGTGCCAGCAGCTTCAGTGGGGGCCCCACAGATACGCAGTATTTT,CASSFSGGPTDTQYF
NA,13,TRBV29-1,TRBJ1-1,NA,TGCAGCGTTGCGGTAGCTAAGAACACTGAAGCTTTCTTT,CSVAVAKNTEAFF
NA,13,TRBV2,TRBJ1-2,TRBD1,TGTGCCAGCGGGACAGAGAGTAACTATGGCTACACCTTC,CASGTESNYGYTF
NA,13,TRBV18,TRBJ1-1,NA,TGTGCCAGCTCAGTAGGGGGAGACACTGAAGCTTTCTTT,CASSVGGDTEAFF
NA,15,TRBV6-5,TRBJ1-3,TRBD1,TGTGCCAGCAGGGACAGGACCGCCTCTGGAAACACCATATATTTT,CASRDRTASGNTIYF
NA,13,TRBV7-9,TRBJ1-2,NA,TGTGCCAGCAGCTTAGAGGCACAGCCGGGCTACACCTTC,CASSLEAQPGYTF
NA,13,TRBV7-3,TRBJ1-1,NA,TGTGCCAGCAGCTCATCGAGGAACACTGAAGCTTTCTTT,CASSSSRNTEAFF
NA,15,TRBV10-3,TRBJ1-5,TRBD1,TGTGCCATCAGTGATGGGAGCGTTCAGGGGGAGCCCCAGCATTTT,CAISDGSVQGEPQHF
NA,15,TRBV6-5,TRBJ2-5,TRBD2,TGTGCCAGCAGTTATCTAGCGGGAGGGGGAGAGACCCAGTACTTC,CASSYLAGGGETQYF
NA,15,TRBV4-3,TRBJ1-1,TRBD1,TGCGCCAGCAGCGAAAACAGGGGGCCGAACACTGAAGCTTTCTTT,CASSENRGPNTEAFF
NA,14,TRBV9,TRBJ2-5,NA,TGTGCCAGCAGCGTAGTCAGTCAGGCAGAGACCCAGTACTTC,CASSVVSQAETQYF
NA,14,TRBV3-1/TRBV3-2,TRBJ1-2,NA,TGTGCCAGCAGCCAAGGACAGGTGATCTATGGCTACACCTTC,CASSQGQVIYGYTF
NA,15,TRBV9,TRBJ1-4,TRBD1,TGTGCCAGCAGCGCCGATCAGGGGGCTGGGGAAAAACTGTTTTTT,CASSADQGAGEKLFF
few,16,TRBV19,TRBJ1-3,NA,TGTGCCAGTAGTATCGGGGTGGGGAGCTCTGGAAACACCATATATTTT,CASSIGVGSSGNTIYF
NA,15,TRBV5-5,TRBJ2-2,NA,TGTGCCAGCAGCCCCCTTTCCGGTATAACCGGGGAGCTGTTTTTT,CASSPLSGITGELFF
NA,15,TRBV24-1,TRBJ2-2,TRBD1,TGTGCCACCAGTGACAGTGGACAGGGAGGAAGGGAGCTGTTTTTT,CATSDSGQGGRELFF
NA,16,TRBV5-1,TRBJ1-6,NA,TGCGCCAGCAGCTTGGGGGCAGTAGGCTCTTATTCACCCCTCCACTTT,CASSLGAVGSYSPLHF
few,14,TRBV30,TRBJ2-7,NA,TGTGCCTGGAGGCAAAGAGTACCCCCCTACGAGCAGTACTTC,CAWRQRVPPYEQYF
NA,14,TRBV6-1,TRBJ1-1,TRBD1,TGTGCCAGCAGTGAAGCCTGGACAGGCACTGAAGCTTTCTTT,CASSEAWTGTEAFF
NA,15,TRBV25-1,TRBJ2-5,TRBD2,TGTGCCAGCAGTATGGGGACTAGCGGCCAAGAGACCCAGTACTTC,CASSMGTSGQETQYF
NA,14,TRBV19,TRBJ2-6,NA,TGTGCCGTTAGAGACAACTCTGGGGCCAACGTCCTGACTTTC,CAVRDNSGANVLTF
NA,17,TRBV24-1,TRBJ2-3,TRBD2,TGTGCCACCAGTGATTTACGGACTAGCGGGAGCACAGATACGCAGTATTTT,CATSDLRTSGSTDTQYF
NA,10,TRBV29-1,TRBJ1-1,NA,TGCAGCGGGCGGCACACTGAAGCTTTCTTT,CSGRHTEAFF
NA,13,TRBV25-1,TRBJ1-2,NA,TGTGCCAGCAGGCCAGAGGTTAACTATGGCTACACCTTC,CASRPEVNYGYTF
NA,15,TRBV6-1,TRBJ2-4,NA,TGTGCCAGCAGTGAAATCGGGGGTACCAAAAACATTCAGTACTTC,CASSEIGGTKNIQYF
NA,15,TRBV4-3,TRBJ2-1,NA,TGCGCCAGCAGCCAAGACAGGTCGACCTACAATGAGCAGTTCTTC,CASSQDRSTYNEQFF
NA,13,TRBV4-1,TRBJ2-3,TRBD2,TGCGCCAGCAGCCGGGACTATCTTAAAACGCAGTATTTT,CASSRDYLKTQYF
NA,15,TRBV6-4,TRBJ2-7,TRBD1,TGTGCCAGCAGCCCGAGGACAGGGGGCTCCTACGAGCAGTACTTC,CASSPRTGGSYEQYF
once,15,TRBV4-2,TRBJ2-3,NA,TGTGCCAGCAGCCAAGATGAGTTTGGAGCTGATACGCAGTATTTT,CASSQDEFGADTQYF
NA,16,TRBV7-2,TRBJ2-3,NA,TGTGCCAGCAGCTTAGGAAGCGGACTTAGCACAGATACGCAGTATTTT,CASSLGSGLSTDTQYF